One sample yielded the 28 T cell receptor beta chains listed below, sequenced in a study of shared clonotypes between healthy human individuals. Sequencing used immunoSEQ multiplex PCR; TCRdb keeps in-frame clones, though not all of them. The sample comprises about 2,500,000 clones, approximately 94% of which are singletons, and roughly 0.15% rests with the top ten. Sequenced sample: naive CD4+ T cells sorted from blood. Sample subset: CD45RA+ positively selected. The receptors come from a man aged 18 to 29 in good health.

The chain links TRBV19 to TRBJ1-1; no reliable D call. The germline V gene encodes CDR1 LNHDA and CDR2 SQIVND (reference sequence). V lost 6 bases to trimming and J lost 0 bases, with 17 bases between them. The CDR3 has 16 residues. In DNA, the CDR3 is TGTGCCAGTAGCCGAGAGCAGTCCCTGATGAACACTGAAGCTTTCTTT. Its protein is CASSREQSLMNTEAFF.

The V call is TRBV10-1, the J call TRBJ2-1, with TRBD2 matching 11 bases. CDR1 is WNHNN, CDR2 SYGVQD, per germline (reference sequence). There are 15 residues in the CDR3. J gave up 8 bases and V 4 bases, and 7 bases lay outside the gene matches. The CDR3 region has the DNA TGCGCCAGCAGTGGTCTAGCGGGGGGTGTCGATGAGCAGTTCTTC. This sequence encodes CASSGLAGGVDEQFF.

As concerns this clone: Other DNA sequences from this sample encode an identical CDR3 as well. Written as DNA, the CDR3 is TGTGCCAGCTCACCTGGGGTTCTCGAGACCCAGTACTTC. It is translated as CASSPGVLETQYF. The chain links TRBV18 to TRBJ2-5; D call uncertain. V lost 3 bases to trimming and J lost 5 bases, with 10 bases between them. The CDR3 sequence is 13 residues long. Germline-derived CDR1 and CDR2 are KGHSH and LQKENI.

The DNA of the CDR3 is TGTGCCAGTACCGGGACTTATAGCACAGATACGCAGTATTTT. Its protein is CASTGTYSTDTQYF. The chain links TRBV19 to TRBJ2-3, with D maybe TRBD2 (6 bases). The germline gives CDR1 LNHDA, CDR2 SQIVND (reference sequence). V lost 7 bases and J 0 bases, leaving 11 bases between the germline ends. The CDR3 runs 14 residues.

The chain recombines TRBV28 with TRBJ1-2, with 8 positions matching TRBD1. CDR3 length: 16 amino acids. Germline V gene sequence: CDR1 MDHEN, CDR2 SYDVKM. The J segment lost 4 bases and the V segment lost 5 bases, leaving 12 bases of the junction unmatched. Here the CDR3 reads CASSAGPGQEFYGYTF. Here the CDR3 DNA reads TGTGCCAGCAGTGCCGGACCGGGACAGGAGTTCTATGGCTACACCTTC.

In the case of this clone: The sample holds other DNA sequences that translate to the same CDR3. The chain is built from TRBV7-2 and TRBJ2-3, with 7 bases aligning to TRBD2. V lost 1 base, J lost 1 base, and 2 bases stayed unmatched. The CDR3 length is 15 residues. Looked up from germline, CDR1 is SGHTA and CDR2 is FQGNSA. For the CDR3, the DNA is TGTGCCAGCAGCTTAGTGGGAGGGGGCACAGATACGCAGTATTTT. This codes for CASSLVGGGTDTQYF.

The CDR3: CAWRRPPTNTGELFF. Here the CDR3 DNA reads TGTGCCTGGAGGAGGCCCCCGACGAACACCGGGGAGCTGTTTTTT. The genes are TRBV30 and TRBJ2-2; unclear D gene. The V gene lost 3 bases and the J gene lost 0 bases, with 11 bases spanning the gap. The CDR3 runs to 15 residues. Germline V lookup: CDR1 GTSNPN, CDR2 SVGIG (reference sequence).

This clone was recorded once. This chain links TRBV4-3 with TRBJ2-7; D possibly corresponds to TRBD2 (5 bases). CDR1 and CDR2 (germline): LGHNA, YSLEER. V gave up 1 base and J gave up 5 bases, with 9 bases separating them. CDR3 length: 13 amino acids. CDR3 DNA: TGCGCCAGCAGCCAAGCCCCTAGCAACGAGCAGTACTTC. Translating it yields CASSQAPSNEQYF.

The chain has TRBV2 and TRBJ2-2; D might be TRBD2 (6 bases). Germline loops: CDR1 SNHLY, CDR2 FYNNEI. The CDR3 has 15 residues. The ends were cut back, 7 bases at V and 5 bases at J, with 17 bases in the middle. CDR3 nucleotide sequence: TGTGCCAGCAACACACAACTTGGAGGGACCGGGGAGCTGTTTTTT. This sequence encodes CASNTQLGGTGELFF. The whole variable domain, remainder taken from reference TRBV2 and TRBJ2-2, is EPEVTQTPSHQVTQMGQEVILRCVPISNHLYFYWYRQILGQKVEFLVSFYNNEISEKSEIFDDQFSVERPDGSNFTLKIRSTKLEDSAMYFCASNTQLGGTGELFFGEGSRLTVL.

The V and J genes are TRBV7-9 and TRBJ1-6, with 8 bases fitting TRBD1. With 5 bases clipped from V and 7 bases from J, the junction kept 4 bases outside the gene matches. Germline values: CDR1 SEHNR, CDR2 FQNEAQ (reference sequence). CDR3 length equals 14 residues. CDR3 residues: CASSVRDRNSPLHF. As DNA, the CDR3 is TGTGCCAGCAGCGTCCGGGACAGGAATTCACCCCTCCACTTT.

V and J are TRBV9 and TRBJ1-2; D is unclear. The V and J ends lost 4 bases and 4 bases respectively, with 20 bases between them. Germline V CDR1 and CDR2: SGDLS, YYNGEE. The CDR3 sequence is 16 residues long. For the CDR3, the DNA is TGTGCCAGCAGCTCACCCACCCGAGACTTCGGCTATGGCTACACCTTC. Its translation is CASSSPTRDFGYGYTF.

The chain links TRBV7-6 to TRBJ2-3, with TRBD2 matching 10 bases. The CDR3 covers 17 residues. V dropped 5 bases and J dropped 6; count of bases not matched to a gene: 14. Germline CDR1 SGHVS, CDR2 FNYEAQ. CDR3 nucleotides: TGTGCCAGCAGCCGCTACACTAGCGGGAACCCCGGGGATACGCAGTATTTT. Its translation is CASSRYTSGNPGDTQYF.

For the CDR3, the DNA is TGTGCCTGGAGAAGGGGGGAGAGCACAGATACGCAGTATTTT. Its translation is CAWRRGESTDTQYF. This chain joins TRBV30 and TRBJ2-3; D possibly uses TRBD1 or TRBD2 (6 bases each). This CDR3 is 14 amino acids long. The V gene lost 3 bases and the J gene lost 0 bases, with 10 bases spanning the gap. Germline CDR1 is GTSNPN and CDR2 is SVGIG (reference sequence).

The rearrangement joins TRBV6-1 to TRBJ1-6; 11 bases agree with TRBD1. Germline loops: CDR1 MNHNS, CDR2 SASEGT. CDR3 length: 17 amino acids. The V gene end was trimmed by 4 bases and the J gene end by 4 bases; junction bases not matched to a gene: 6. The DNA of the CDR3 is TGTGCCAGCAGTGGCGGACAGGGGGCCTTGTATAATTCACCCCTCCACTTT. As protein: CASSGGQGALYNSPLHF.

The chain is built from TRBV19 and TRBJ2-2, with a tentative D call TRBD1 (6 bases). V shed 6 bases and J shed 2 bases, with 10 bases lying between them. Looked up from germline, CDR1 is LNHDA and CDR2 is SQIVND (reference sequence). The CDR3 runs 14 residues. This chain's CDR3 is CASRGQINTGELFF. Here the CDR3 DNA reads TGTGCCAGTAGAGGACAGATTAACACCGGGGAGCTGTTTTTT.

Note on this clone: This specimen includes other DNA sequences encoding the same CDR3. This chain joins TRBV5-1 and TRBJ2-7; 8 bases are shared with TRBD1. The V and J ends lost 0 bases and 4 bases, in that order; junction bases with no gene match: 6. This CDR3 is 15 amino acids long. The germline gives CDR1 SGHRS, CDR2 YFSETQ. The CDR3 is CASSLVAGGPYEQYF. In nucleotides, the CDR3 is TGCGCCAGCAGCTTGGTGGCAGGGGGCCCTTACGAGCAGTACTTC.

The chain employs TRBV10-2 and TRBJ1-5, with TRBD1 matching over 9 bases. J was trimmed by 3 bases and V by 4 bases; bases with no gene match: 1. CDR3 size: 14 residues. The germline V gene has CDR1 WSHSY and CDR2 SAAADI. The CDR3 loop is CASSGDRVNQPQHF. The CDR3 DNA reads TGCGCCAGCAGTGGGGACAGGGTCAATCAGCCCCAGCATTTT.

The genes are TRBV5-1 and TRBJ2-5, with D maybe TRBD1 (5 bases). The CDR3 consists of 15 residues. Trimming took 0 bases from V and 0 from J, leaving 9 bases between them. CDR1 and CDR2 (germline): SGHRS, YFSETQ. The CDR3 is CASSLAPRDQETQYF. The DNA for the CDR3 is TGCGCCAGCAGCTTGGCCCCCAGGGACCAAGAGACCCAGTACTTC.

The chain joins TRBV6-1 to TRBJ1-1, with TRBD1 matching over 9 bases. Trimming at V came to 5 bases and at J to 5 bases, leaving 6 bases not matched to a gene. The CDR3 runs to 14 residues. The V gene's germline CDR1 is MNHNS and CDR2 SASEGT. The CDR3 spells CASSLDRGGTEAFF. DNA for the CDR3: TGTGCCAGCAGTCTGGACAGGGGAGGAACTGAAGCTTTCTTT.

The V call is TRBV18, the J call TRBJ2-7; tentatively, D is TRBD2 (5 bases). Trimming left V 4 bases short and J 5 bases short, with 9 bases between. The CDR3 sequence is 12 residues long. CDR1 and CDR2 (germline): KGHSH, LQKENI. CDR3 DNA sequence: TGTGCCAGCTCACTTGTACTAGACGAGCAGTACTTC. Translating it yields CASSLVLDEQYF.

The chain uses TRBV30 and TRBJ1-2; the match to TRBD1 covers 7 bases. Trimming took 0 bases from V and 9 from J; bases not matched to a gene: 10. Germline V gene sequence: CDR1 GTSNPN, CDR2 SVGIG (reference sequence). The CDR3 contains 14 residues. The CDR3 nucleotides are TGTGCCTGGAGTGTAGGTCGGGACAGTGTGAGCTACACCTTC. It codes for CAWSVGRDSVSYTF.

This clone has a handful of counts. The chain is built from TRBV7-8 and TRBJ1-2; 9 bases map to TRBD1. From germline, CDR1 is SGHVS and CDR2 FQNEAQ. The CDR3 loop spans 15 amino acids. Germline trimming cut 5 bases from V and 7 bases from J; bases unmatched to any gene: 11. The CDR3, as DNA: TGTGCCAGCAGCAGCCTGGGACAGGGTGTGGGTGGCTACACCTTC. Translation: CASSSLGQGVGGYTF.

The J gene is TRBJ2-7, the V gene TRBV5-1, with D maybe TRBD2 (6 bases). This CDR3 is 16 amino acids long. V lost 0 bases to trimming and J lost 5 bases, with 18 bases between them. Germline V gene sequence: CDR1 SGHRS, CDR2 YFSETQ. The CDR3 DNA is TGCGCCAGCAGCTTGGGGGCGGCAGGGAGGCGGGACGAGCAGTACTTC. Translating gives CASSLGAAGRRDEQYF.

The V and J genes are TRBV5-1 and TRBJ2-3; 8 bases are shared with TRBD1. The V gene end was trimmed by 5 bases and the J gene end by 0 bases; junction bases not matched to a gene: 2. Looked up from germline, CDR1 is SGHRS and CDR2 is YFSETQ. The length of the CDR3 is 14 residues. DNA of the CDR3: TGCGCCAGCAGGACAGGGGCGAGCACAGATACGCAGTATTTT. Encoded protein: CASRTGASTDTQYF.

The chain combines TRBV10-3 with TRBJ1-4, with D perhaps matching TRBD1 (6 bases). Deletions cut 7 bases from V and 4 bases from J, with 13 bases between. The CDR3 loop spans 14 amino acids. Germline V gives CDR1 ENHRY, CDR2 SYGVKD. The DNA for the CDR3 is TGTGCCATCACCCCGGACAGAGATAATGAAAAACTGTTTTTT. This translates into CAITPDRDNEKLFF.

The gene calls are TRBV7-2 and TRBJ2-5; D could derive from TRBD1 or TRBD2 (7 bases each). V was trimmed by 4 bases and J by 7 bases, leaving 19 bases between them. This CDR3 contains 15 residues. In germline, CDR1 is SGHTA, CDR2 FQGNSA. The CDR3 region has the DNA TGTGCCAGCAGCTCTCGGACAGGCAGGGGGGGGACCCAGTACTTC. This gives the protein CASSSRTGRGGTQYF. Looking up the rest from reference TRBV7-2 and TRBJ2-5 gives the full variable domain: GAGVSQSPSNKVTEKGKDVELRCDPISGHTALYWYRQSLGQGLEFLIYFQGNSAPDKSGLPSDRFSAERTGGSVSTLTIQRTQQEDSAVYLCASSSRTGRGGTQYFGPGTRLLVL.

The chain has TRBV25-1 and TRBJ2-5; D ambiguous. V lost 2 bases and J 11 bases, leaving 9 bases between the germline ends. This CDR3 spans 11 amino acids. Germline-derived CDR1 and CDR2 are MGHDK and SYGVNS. The CDR3 loop reads CASSELGRQYF. DNA of the CDR3: TGTGCCAGCAGTGAACTTGGAAGGCAGTACTTC.

V and J are TRBV28 and TRBJ2-7; TRBD2 agrees at 11 bases. V shed 5 bases and J 0 bases; nucleotides not matched to a gene: 9. This CDR3 has 17 amino acids. The germline gives CDR1 MDHEN, CDR2 SYDVKM. The CDR3 sequence: CASSTGTSGKSSYEQYF. The DNA of the CDR3 is TGTGCCAGCAGTACCGGGACTAGCGGCAAGAGCTCCTACGAGCAGTACTTC.